The source of this T cell receptor beta chain is a study of T cell responses to AZD1222 COVID-19 vaccine. Study results and limitations: Reports say nearly half of spike-specific TCRs go after unmutated variant regions. Among those given AZD1222, only five to seven were seropositive at baseline. No day 14 peak samples; only post-peak repertoires were characterized.

With respect to this clone: The antigen remains undetermined.

TCRdb keeps only in-frame clones here, not all; method: immunoSEQ multiplex PCR. The sample lists roughly 140,000 clones, about 90% seen once, with 5.2% in the top ten. This CDR3 is built from 16 residues. V lost 1 base, J lost 3 bases, and 6 bases stayed unmatched. Germline-derived CDR1 and CDR2 are MGHRA and YSYEKL. This clonotype was obtained from an adult in good health. This sequence joins TRBV4-1 and TRBJ1-2, with 9 bases identical to TRBD1. The sequenced sample was peripheral blood, obtained on day 0 of AZD1222 vaccination. The CDR3 nucleotides are TGCGCCAGCAGCCAAGGGGAGGACAGGGGCCACTATGGCTACACCTTC. Its translation is CASSQGEDRGHYGYTF.